The 5 T cell receptor beta chains reported below all come from one sample, sequenced in a study of blood T cell repertoires in COVID-19. Sequenced by immunoSEQ multiplex PCR; TCRdb stores in-frame clones only, minus some. This sample has fewer than 400,000 clones, with almost 90% found just once. Material for sequencing was peripheral blood. Receptors originate from a woman aged 30 to 39 with COVID-19, enrolled during active disease.

This chain uses TRBV11-2 with TRBJ2-1; TRBD2 is a possible D gene (5 bases). The CDR3 is made up of 15 amino acids. V shed 2 bases and J shed 7 bases, with 15 bases lying between them. In germline, CDR1 is SGHAT, CDR2 FQNNGV. The CDR3: CASSLFRTPVNEQFF. CDR3 nucleotides: TGTGCCAGCAGCTTATTCCGGACTCCAGTAAATGAGCAGTTCTTC.

The CDR3: CSVGQRDSYGYTF. CDR3 sequence (DNA): TGCAGCGTCGGACAGAGGGATTCCTATGGCTACACCTTC. The chain joins TRBV29-1 to TRBJ1-2, with D perhaps matching TRBD1 (6 bases). Between the trimmed V and J ends, which lost 6 bases and 4 bases, there was a span of 15 bases. Germline V lookup: CDR1 SQVTM, CDR2 ANQGSEA. This CDR3 has 13 residues.

The chain is built from TRBV11-2 and TRBJ2-7; D might be TRBD1 (6 bases). V was pared by 1 base and J by 3 bases, with 13 bases between. Per the germline V gene, CDR1 is SGHAT and CDR2 is FQNNGV. The CDR3 extends over 15 amino acids. CDR3 protein: CASSLGGQSYYEQYF. The CDR3 DNA sequence: TGTGCCAGCAGCTTAGGTGGACAGAGCTACTACGAGCAGTACTTC.

Here the CDR3 reads CAFDRTTNEKLFF. As DNA, the CDR3 is TGTGCCTTTGACAGAACAACTAATGAAAAACTGTTTTTT. The chain recombines TRBV30 with TRBJ1-4; a possible D gene is TRBD1 (5 bases). Per germline, CDR1 GTSNPN and CDR2 SVGIG (reference sequence). The CDR3 is made up of 13 amino acids. Trimming removed 7 bases from V and 0 bases from J, with 9 bases in between.

J is TRBJ2-5 and V is TRBV4-1; maybe TRBD2 (6 bases). The V end was cut by 4 bases, the J end by 1 base, with 10 bases between. Germline loops: CDR1 MGHRA, CDR2 YSYEKL. This CDR3 region has 14 residues. Written as DNA, the CDR3 is TGCGCCAGCAGCCCGGGGGACTTCCAAGAGACCCAGTACTTC. This translates into CASSPGDFQETQYF.